This entry lists 9 T cell receptor beta chains sequenced from one sample in a study of OX40 agonist ivuxolimab in advanced cancers. Assay: immunoSEQ multiplex PCR; the TCRdb copy retains only in-frame clones and omits some. The sample contains approximately 90,000 clones, 85% to 90% of which appear only once. Sequenced material: CD4+ or CD8+ T cells sorted from blood, taken in a trial of the OX40 agonist ivuxolimab. The receptors originated from an adult with an advanced solid tumor such as melanoma, head and neck, liver or kidney cancer.

The gene calls are TRBV6-6 and TRBJ1-5; possible D gene TRBD1, 5 bases. The CDR3 loop spans 15 amino acids. CDR1 and CDR2 from the germline V gene are MNHNY and SVGAGI (reference sequence). Trimming removed 6 bases at V and 6 bases at J, with 18 bases between. The CDR3 DNA follows: TGTGCCAGCAGACCCCCCACTTGGGGGACTCAGCCCCAGCATTTT. As protein: CASRPPTWGTQPQHF.

The chain has TRBV10-1 and TRBJ1-2, with D perhaps TRBD1 (5 bases). The CDR3 spans 14 residues. Germline lookup yields CDR1 WNHNN and CDR2 SYGVQD (reference sequence). V was trimmed by 0 bases and J by 4 bases, leaving 9 bases between them. The chain's CDR3 is CASSESGVAYGYTF. As DNA, the CDR3 is TGCGCCAGCAGTGAGTCGGGGGTCGCCTATGGCTACACCTTC.

This chain joins TRBV4-3 and TRBJ1-2; TRBD1 might be the D (6 bases). The germline V gene encodes CDR1 LGHNA and CDR2 YSLEER. V was cut by 2 bases and J by 3 bases, with 13 bases left in between. The CDR3 sequence is 15 residues long. Here the CDR3 DNA reads TGCGCCAGCAGCCAACATGGGGGCAGAGACTATGGCTACACCTTC. It codes for CASSQHGGRDYGYTF.

This clone was observed a few times. CDR3 bases: TGTGCCAGCAGTTTATCGCGGACTAGCAATCAGCCCCAGCATTTT. As protein: CASSLSRTSNQPQHF. The chain uses TRBV6-5 and TRBJ1-5; D ambiguous. The ends were cut back, 4 bases at V and 0 bases at J, with 10 bases in the middle. Germline-derived CDR1 and CDR2 are MNHEY and SVGAGI. The CDR3 is 15 amino acids.

V and J are TRBV28 and TRBJ1-5, with no clear D. Germline lookup yields CDR1 MDHEN and CDR2 SYDVKM. V gave up 2 bases and J gave up 5 bases, with 13 bases separating them. The CDR3 runs 15 residues. CDR3 amino acids: CASSLVSQIDQPQHF. Here the CDR3 DNA reads TGTGCCAGCAGTTTAGTATCCCAGATCGATCAGCCCCAGCATTTT.

The chain recombines TRBV30 with TRBJ2-1; D unresolved. This CDR3 is 13 amino acids long. Germline V gene sequence: CDR1 GTSNPN, CDR2 SVGIG (reference sequence). V was pared by 2 bases and J by 2 bases, with 7 bases between. CDR3 sequence reads: CAWSLYTYNEQFF. The CDR3 coding sequence is TGTGCCTGGAGTCTTTACACCTACAATGAGCAGTTCTTC.

The gene calls are TRBV5-6 and TRBJ1-2; TRBD1 is a possible D gene (6 bases). Trimming stripped 4 bases from V and 11 bases from J, with 15 bases between. There are 12 residues in the CDR3. Germline V gene sequence: CDR1 SGHDT, CDR2 YYEEEE. The CDR3 protein is CASSPGGGQYTF. The CDR3 DNA reads TGTGCCAGCAGCCCCGGCGGGGGCCAATACACCTTC.

The chain links TRBV6-1 to TRBJ2-3; TRBD2 might be the D (7 bases). Germline V gives CDR1 MNHNS, CDR2 SASEGT. The V gene lost 2 bases and the J gene lost 4 bases, with 16 bases spanning the gap. The CDR3 is 16 residues long. CDR3 DNA: TGTGCCAGCAGTGAATCTGCCGGGGGGCACGCAGATACGCAGTATTTT. Its protein product is CASSESAGGHADTQYF.

This chain joins TRBV5-4 and TRBJ2-1; D might be TRBD1 or TRBD2, each matching 6 bases. Germline V gene sequence: CDR1 SGHNT, CDR2 YYREEE (reference sequence). Between the trimmed V and J ends, which lost 4 bases and 0 bases, there was a span of 14 bases. There are 16 residues in the CDR3. This chain's CDR3 is CASSAGGLSSYNEQFF. CDR3 in DNA: TGTGCCAGCAGCGCCGGGGGCCTTAGCTCCTACAATGAGCAGTTCTTC.